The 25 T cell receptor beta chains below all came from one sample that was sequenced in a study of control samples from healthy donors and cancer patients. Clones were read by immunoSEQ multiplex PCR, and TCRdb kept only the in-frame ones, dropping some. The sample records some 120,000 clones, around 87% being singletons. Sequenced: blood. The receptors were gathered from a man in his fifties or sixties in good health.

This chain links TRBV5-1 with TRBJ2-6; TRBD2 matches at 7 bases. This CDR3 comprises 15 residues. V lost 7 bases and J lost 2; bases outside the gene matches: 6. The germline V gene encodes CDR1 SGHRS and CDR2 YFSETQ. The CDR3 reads CASGRDLAGANVLTF. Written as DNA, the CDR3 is TGCGCCAGCGGGAGGGACCTCGCTGGGGCCAACGTCCTGACTTTC.

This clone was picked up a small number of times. The CDR3, as DNA: TGTGCCAGCAGCATGACAGGGACCGAAGCTTTCTTT. Amino acids: CASSMTGTEAFF. The V call is TRBV7-9, the J call TRBJ1-1; 7 nucleotides match TRBD1. The germline V gene encodes CDR1 SEHNR and CDR2 FQNEAQ (reference sequence). With V trimmed by 5 bases and J by 8 bases, 5 bases remained unmatched. This CDR3 has 12 amino acids.

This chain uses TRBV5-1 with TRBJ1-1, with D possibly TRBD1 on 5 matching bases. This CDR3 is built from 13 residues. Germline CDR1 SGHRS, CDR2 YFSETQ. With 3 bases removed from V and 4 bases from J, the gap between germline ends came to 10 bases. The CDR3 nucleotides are TGCGCCAGCAGCTCGCAGGGCAGCACTGAAGCTTTCTTT. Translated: CASSSQGSTEAFF.

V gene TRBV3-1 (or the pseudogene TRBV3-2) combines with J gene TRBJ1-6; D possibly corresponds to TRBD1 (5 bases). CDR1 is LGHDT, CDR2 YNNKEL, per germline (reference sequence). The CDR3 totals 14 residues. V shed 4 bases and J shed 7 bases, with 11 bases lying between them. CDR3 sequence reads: CASSLRGANSPLHF. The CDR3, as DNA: TGTGCCAGCAGCCTAAGAGGGGCCAATTCACCCCTCCACTTT.

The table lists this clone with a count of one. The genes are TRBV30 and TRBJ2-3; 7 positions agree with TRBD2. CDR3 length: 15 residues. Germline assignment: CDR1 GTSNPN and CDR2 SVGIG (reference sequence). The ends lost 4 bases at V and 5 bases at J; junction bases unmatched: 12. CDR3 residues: CAWTKAGVRGDTQYF. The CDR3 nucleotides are TGTGCCTGGACTAAGGCGGGGGTCCGAGGAGATACGCAGTATTTT.

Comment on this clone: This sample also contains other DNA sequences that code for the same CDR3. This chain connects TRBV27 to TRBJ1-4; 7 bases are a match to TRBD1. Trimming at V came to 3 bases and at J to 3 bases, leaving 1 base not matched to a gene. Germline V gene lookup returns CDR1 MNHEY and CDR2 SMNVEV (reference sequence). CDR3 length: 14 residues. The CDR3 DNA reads TGTGCCAGCAGTTTCGGACAGGCTAATGAAAAACTGTTTTTT. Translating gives CASSFGQANEKLFF.

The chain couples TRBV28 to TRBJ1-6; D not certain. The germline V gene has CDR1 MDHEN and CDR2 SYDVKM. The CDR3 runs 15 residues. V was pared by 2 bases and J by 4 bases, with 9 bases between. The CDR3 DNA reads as TGTGCCAGCAGTTTAGGGGATACTTATAATTCACCCCTCCACTTT. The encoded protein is CASSLGDTYNSPLHF.

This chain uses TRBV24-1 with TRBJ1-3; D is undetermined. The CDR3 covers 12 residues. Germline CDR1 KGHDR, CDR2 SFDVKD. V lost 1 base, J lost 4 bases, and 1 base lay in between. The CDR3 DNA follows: TGTGCCACCAGTGATTTCGGAAACACCATATATTTT. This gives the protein CATSDFGNTIYF.

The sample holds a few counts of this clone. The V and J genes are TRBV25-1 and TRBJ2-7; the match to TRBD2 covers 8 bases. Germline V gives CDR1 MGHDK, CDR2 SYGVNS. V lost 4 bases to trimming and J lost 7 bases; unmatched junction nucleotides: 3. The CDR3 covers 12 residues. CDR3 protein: CASSALAGEQYF. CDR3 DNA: TGTGCCAGCAGTGCGTTAGCGGGGGAGCAGTACTTC.

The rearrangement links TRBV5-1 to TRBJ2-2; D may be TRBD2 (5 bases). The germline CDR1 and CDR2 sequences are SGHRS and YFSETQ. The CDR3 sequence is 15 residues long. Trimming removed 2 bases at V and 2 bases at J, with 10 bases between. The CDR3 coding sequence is TGCGCCAGCAGCTTTTCCAGCGGAAACACCGGGGAGCTGTTTTTT. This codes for CASSFSSGNTGELFF.

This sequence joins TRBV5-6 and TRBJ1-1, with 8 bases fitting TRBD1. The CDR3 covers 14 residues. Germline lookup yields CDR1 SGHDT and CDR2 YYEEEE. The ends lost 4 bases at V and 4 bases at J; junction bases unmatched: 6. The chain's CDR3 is CASSRTGLSTEAFF. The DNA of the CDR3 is TGTGCCAGCAGCCGGACAGGGCTGAGCACTGAAGCTTTCTTT.

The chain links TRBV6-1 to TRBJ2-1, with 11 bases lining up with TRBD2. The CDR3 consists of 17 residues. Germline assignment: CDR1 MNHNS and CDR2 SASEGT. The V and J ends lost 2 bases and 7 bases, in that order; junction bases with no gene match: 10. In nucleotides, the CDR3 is TGTGCCAGCAGTGAACCTTTTAGCGGGGGGGCGAAAAATGAGCAGTTCTTC. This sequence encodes CASSEPFSGGAKNEQFF.

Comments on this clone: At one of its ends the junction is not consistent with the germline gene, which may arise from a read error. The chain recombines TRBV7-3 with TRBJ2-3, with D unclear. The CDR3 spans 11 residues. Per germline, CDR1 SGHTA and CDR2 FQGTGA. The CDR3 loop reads CASSITDTQYF. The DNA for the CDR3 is TGTGCCAGCAGCATAACAGATACGCAGTATTTT.

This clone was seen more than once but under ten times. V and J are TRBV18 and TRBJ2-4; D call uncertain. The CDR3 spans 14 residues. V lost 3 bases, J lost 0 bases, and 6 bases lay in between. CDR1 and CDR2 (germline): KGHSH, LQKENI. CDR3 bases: TGTGCCAGCTCACCGGCAGTAGCCAAAAACATTCAGTACTTC. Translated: CASSPAVAKNIQYF.

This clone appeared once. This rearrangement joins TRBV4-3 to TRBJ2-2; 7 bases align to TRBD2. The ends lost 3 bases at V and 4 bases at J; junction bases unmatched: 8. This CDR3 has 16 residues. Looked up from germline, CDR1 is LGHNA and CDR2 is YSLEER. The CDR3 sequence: CASSQGGVGVTGELFF. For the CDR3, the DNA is TGCGCCAGCAGCCAGGGAGGGGTGGGGGTCACCGGGGAGCTGTTTTTT.

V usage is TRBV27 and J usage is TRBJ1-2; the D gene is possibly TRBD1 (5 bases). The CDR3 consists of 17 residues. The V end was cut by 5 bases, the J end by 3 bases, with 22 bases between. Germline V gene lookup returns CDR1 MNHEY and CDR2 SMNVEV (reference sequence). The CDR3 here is CASSRLHSGVQDYGYTF. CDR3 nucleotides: TGTGCCAGCAGTCGTCTCCATTCGGGGGTACAGGACTATGGCTACACCTTC.

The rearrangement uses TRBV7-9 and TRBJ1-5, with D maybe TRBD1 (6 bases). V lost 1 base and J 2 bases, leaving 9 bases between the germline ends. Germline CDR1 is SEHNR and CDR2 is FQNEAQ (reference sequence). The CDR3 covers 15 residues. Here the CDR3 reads CASSLGGPGNQPQHF. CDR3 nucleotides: TGTGCCAGCAGCTTAGGGGGGCCGGGCAATCAGCCCCAGCATTTT.

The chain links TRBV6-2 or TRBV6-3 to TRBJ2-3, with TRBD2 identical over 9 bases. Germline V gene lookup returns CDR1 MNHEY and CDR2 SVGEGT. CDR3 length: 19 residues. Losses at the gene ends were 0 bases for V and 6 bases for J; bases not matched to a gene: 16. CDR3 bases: TGTGCCAGCAGTTACTCGGGCTCGATGGGGCGGGGGGGCCCCGATACGCAGTATTTT. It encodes CASSYSGSMGRGGPDTQYF.

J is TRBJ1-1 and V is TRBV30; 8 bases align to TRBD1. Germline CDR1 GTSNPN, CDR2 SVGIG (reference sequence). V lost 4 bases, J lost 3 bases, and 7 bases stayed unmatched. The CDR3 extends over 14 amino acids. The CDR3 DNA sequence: TGTGCCTGGATAGCGGGGGACAGGCACACTGAAGCTTTCTTT. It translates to CAWIAGDRHTEAFF.

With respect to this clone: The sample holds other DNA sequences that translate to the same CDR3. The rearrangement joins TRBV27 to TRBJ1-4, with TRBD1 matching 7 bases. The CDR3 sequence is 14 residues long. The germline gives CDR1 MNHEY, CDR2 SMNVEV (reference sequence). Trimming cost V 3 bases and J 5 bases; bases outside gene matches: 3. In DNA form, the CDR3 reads TGTGCCAGCAGTTTCGGACAGGCAAATGAAAAACTGTTTTTT. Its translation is CASSFGQANEKLFF.

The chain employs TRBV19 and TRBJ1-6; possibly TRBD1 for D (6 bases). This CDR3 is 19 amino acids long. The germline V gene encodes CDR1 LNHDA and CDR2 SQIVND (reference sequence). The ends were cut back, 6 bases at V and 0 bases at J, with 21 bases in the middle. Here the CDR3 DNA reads TGTGCCAGTAGCCTACGGACAGTCGGCCTAAGCTCCTATAATTCACCCCTCCACTTT. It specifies CASSLRTVGLSSYNSPLHF.

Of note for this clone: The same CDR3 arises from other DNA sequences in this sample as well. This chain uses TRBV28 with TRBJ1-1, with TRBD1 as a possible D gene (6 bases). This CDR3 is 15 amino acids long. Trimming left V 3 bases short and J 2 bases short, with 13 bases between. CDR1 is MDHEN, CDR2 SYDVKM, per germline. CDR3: CASSFRGAGNTEAFF. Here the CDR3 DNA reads TGTGCCAGCAGTTTTCGGGGGGCGGGAAACACTGAAGCTTTCTTT.

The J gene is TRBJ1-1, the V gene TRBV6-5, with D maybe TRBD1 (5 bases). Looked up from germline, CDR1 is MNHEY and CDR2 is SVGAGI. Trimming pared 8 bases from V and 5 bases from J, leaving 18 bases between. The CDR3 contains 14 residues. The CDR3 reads CASASTWQGTEAFF. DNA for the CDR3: TGTGCCAGCGCCTCGACGTGGCAGGGAACTGAAGCTTTCTTT.

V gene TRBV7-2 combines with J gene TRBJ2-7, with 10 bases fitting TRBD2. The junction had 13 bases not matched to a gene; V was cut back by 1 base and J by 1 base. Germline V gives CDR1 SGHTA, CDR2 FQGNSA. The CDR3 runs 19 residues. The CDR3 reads CASSLVGGLLAGNSYEQYF. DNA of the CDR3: TGTGCCAGCAGCTTAGTCGGGGGGCTACTAGCGGGGAATTCCTACGAGCAGTACTTC.

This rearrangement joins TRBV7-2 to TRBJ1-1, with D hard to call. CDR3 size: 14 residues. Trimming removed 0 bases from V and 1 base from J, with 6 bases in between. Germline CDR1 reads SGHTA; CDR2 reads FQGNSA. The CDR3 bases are TGTGCCAGCAGCTTAGCGCTAAGGAACACTGAAGCTTTCTTT. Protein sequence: CASSLALRNTEAFF.